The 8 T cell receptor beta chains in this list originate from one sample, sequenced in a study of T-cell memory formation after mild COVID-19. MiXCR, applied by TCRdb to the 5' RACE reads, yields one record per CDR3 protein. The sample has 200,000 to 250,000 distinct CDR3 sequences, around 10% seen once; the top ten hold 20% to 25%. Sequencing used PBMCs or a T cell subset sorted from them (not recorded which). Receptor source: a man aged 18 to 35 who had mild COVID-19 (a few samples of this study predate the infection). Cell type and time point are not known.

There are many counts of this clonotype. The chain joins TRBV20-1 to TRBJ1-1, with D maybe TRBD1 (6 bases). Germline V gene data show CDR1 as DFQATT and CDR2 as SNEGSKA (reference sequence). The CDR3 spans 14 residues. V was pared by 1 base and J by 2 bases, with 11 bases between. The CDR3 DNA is TGCAGTGCTAGAGTCGGGGGCGCCAACACTGAAGCTTTCTTT. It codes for CSARVGGANTEAFF.

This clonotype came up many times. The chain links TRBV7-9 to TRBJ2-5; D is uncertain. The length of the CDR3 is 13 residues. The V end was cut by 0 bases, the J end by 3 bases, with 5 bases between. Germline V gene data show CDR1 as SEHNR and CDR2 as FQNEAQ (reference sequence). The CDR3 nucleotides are TGTGCCAGCAGCTTAGCGGGAAAAGAGACCCAGTACTTC. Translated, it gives CASSLAGKETQYF.

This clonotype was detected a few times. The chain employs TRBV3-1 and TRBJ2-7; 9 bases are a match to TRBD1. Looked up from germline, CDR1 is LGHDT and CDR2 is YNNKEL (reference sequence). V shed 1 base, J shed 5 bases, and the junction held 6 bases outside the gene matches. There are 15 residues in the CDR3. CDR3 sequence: CASSQVGTGYDEQYF. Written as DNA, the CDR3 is TGTGCCAGCAGCCAAGTCGGGACAGGGTATGACGAGCAGTACTTC.

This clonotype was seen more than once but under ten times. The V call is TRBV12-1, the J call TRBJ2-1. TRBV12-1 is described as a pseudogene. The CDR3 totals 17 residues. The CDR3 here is CASSFGILGFIHNEQFF. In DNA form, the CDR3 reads TGTGCCAGCAGCTTTGGAATTCTGGGATTCATCCACAATGAGCAGTTCTTC.

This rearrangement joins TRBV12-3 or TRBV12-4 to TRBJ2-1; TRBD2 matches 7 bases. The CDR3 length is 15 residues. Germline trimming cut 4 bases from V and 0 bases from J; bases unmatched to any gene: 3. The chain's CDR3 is CASSWGGSSYNEQFF. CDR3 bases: TGTGCCAGCAGTTGGGGGGGGAGCTCCTACAATGAGCAGTTCTTC.

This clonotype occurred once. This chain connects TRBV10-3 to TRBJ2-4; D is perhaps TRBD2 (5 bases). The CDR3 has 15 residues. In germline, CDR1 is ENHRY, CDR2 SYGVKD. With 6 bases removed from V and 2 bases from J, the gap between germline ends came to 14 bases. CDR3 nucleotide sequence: TGTGCCATCAGCAGCGGAGACTGGACCAAAAACATTCAGTACTTC. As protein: CAISSGDWTKNIQYF.

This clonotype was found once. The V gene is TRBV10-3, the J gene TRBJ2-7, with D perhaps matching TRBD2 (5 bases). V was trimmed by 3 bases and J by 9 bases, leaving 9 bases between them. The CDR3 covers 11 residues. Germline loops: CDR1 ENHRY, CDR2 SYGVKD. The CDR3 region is CAISDTRGQYF. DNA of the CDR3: TGTGCCATCAGTGACACCCGGGGGCAGTACTTC.

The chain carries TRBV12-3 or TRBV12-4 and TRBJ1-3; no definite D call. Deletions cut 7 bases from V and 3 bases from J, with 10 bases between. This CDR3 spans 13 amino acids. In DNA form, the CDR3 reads TGTGCCAGCATTCCCCGGGGTGGAAACACCATATATTTT. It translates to CASIPRGGNTIYF.